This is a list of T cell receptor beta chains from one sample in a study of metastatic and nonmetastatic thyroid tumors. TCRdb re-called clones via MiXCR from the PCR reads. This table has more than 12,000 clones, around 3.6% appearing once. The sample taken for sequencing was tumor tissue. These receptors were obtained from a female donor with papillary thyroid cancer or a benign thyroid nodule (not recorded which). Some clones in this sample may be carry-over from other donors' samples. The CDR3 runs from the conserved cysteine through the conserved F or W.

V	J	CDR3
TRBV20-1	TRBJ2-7	CSARDSGSSSEQYF
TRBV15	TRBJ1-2	CATSGPADDLGYGYTF
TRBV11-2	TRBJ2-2	CASSLITGELFF
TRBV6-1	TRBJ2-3	CASSDYPTSGSEDTQYF
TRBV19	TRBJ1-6	CASRGQGVSSPLHF
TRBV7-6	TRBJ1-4	CASSTGQKNEKPFF
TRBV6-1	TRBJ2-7	CAAAGTIYEQYF
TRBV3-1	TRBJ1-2	CASSQDIRAPRRGYTF
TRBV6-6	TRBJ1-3	CASSYTLRQVSGNTIYF
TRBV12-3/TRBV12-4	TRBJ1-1	CASSSDREATEAFF
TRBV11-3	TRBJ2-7	CASSPYFGSYEQYF
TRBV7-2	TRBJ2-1	CARRWGYEQFF
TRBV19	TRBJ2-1	CASRQSGRSYNEQFF
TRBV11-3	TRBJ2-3	CASSRQGARDTQYF
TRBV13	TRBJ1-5	CASSLGDRVIQPQHF
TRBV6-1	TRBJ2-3	CASSEEGSGADTQYF
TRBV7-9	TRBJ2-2	CASRPTGPTGELFF
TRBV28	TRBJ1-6	CASSSGQTWLSYNSPLHF
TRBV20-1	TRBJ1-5	CSALRGAGDSNQPQHF
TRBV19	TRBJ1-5	CASSAFEGQGPQPQHF